This T cell receptor (beta chain) emerged from a study of blood T cells in healthy people across ages. Study-wide points: Long-lived and aged donors differed, with more naive CD4+ cells and higher diversity in the long-lived.

Sample-barcoded 5' priming and a J-beta primer mix drove a second PCR of about 7 to 12 cycles. TCRdb independently ran MiXCR on the 5' RACE reads; one entry per CDR3 protein. Of about 680,000 distinct CDR3 sequences in the sample, roughly 49% were seen once. The CDR3 is made up of 14 amino acids. The V and J ends lost 1 base and 8 bases, in that order; junction bases with no gene match: 4. Germline CDR1 is DFQATT and CDR2 is SNEGSKA (reference sequence). Concerning this clonotype: Its antigen is undetermined.

V is TRBV20-1 and J is TRBJ2-2, with TRBD1 matching over 10 bases. This clonotype was sampled from a woman between 55 and 75 years old in good health. The sequenced sample consisted of blood. CDR3 sequence (DNA): TGCAGTGCTAGAGGGACAGGGGGAATGGGGGAGCTGTTTTTT. This encodes CSARGTGGMGELFF.